This T cell receptor (beta chain) stems from a study of cytomegalovirus exposure and HLA in healthy donors. The sample holds one count of this clone. The junction differs from germline at one of its ends, possibly a read error. This same CDR3 is encoded by further DNA sequences in the sample. Per the germline V gene, CDR1 is SEHNR and CDR2 is FQNEAQ (reference sequence). The CDR3 consists of 11 residues. With 60 Vbeta and 13 Jbeta primers, the PCR was carried out. Here immunoSEQ multiplex PCR was the method, and the copy in TCRdb shows in-frame clones only, minus some. The repertoire holds roughly 130,000 clones, with over 60% as singletons.

This clonotype was sampled from a human donor in good health. The rearrangement uses TRBV7-9 and TRBJ1-1; the D is unclear. The specimen was PBMCs. CDR3 sequence reads: CASSSYTEAFF. As DNA, the CDR3 is TGTGCCAGCAGCTCGTACACCGAAGCTTTCTTT.